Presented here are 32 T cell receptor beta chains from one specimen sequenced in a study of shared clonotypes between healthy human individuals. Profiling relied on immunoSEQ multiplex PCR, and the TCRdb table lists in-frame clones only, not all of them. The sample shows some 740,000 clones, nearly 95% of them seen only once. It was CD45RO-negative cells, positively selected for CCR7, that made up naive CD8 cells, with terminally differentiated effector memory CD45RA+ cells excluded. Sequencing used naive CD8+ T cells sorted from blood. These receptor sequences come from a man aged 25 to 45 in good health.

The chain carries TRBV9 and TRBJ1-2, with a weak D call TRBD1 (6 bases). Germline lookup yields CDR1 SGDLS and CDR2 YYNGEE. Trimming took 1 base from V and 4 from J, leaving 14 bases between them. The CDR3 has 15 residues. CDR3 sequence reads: CASSVRAGEAYGYTF. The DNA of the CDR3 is TGTGCCAGCAGCGTAAGGGCAGGGGAAGCCTATGGCTACACCTTC. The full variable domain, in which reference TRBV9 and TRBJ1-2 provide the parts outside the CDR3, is DSGVTQTPKHLITATGQRVTLRCSPRSGDLSVYWYQQSLDQGLQFLIQYYNGEERAKGNILERFSAQQFPDLHSELNLSSLELGDSALYFCASSVRAGEAYGYTFGSGTRLTVV.

The CDR3 reads CASSQVVSLAGETQYF. The CDR3 coding sequence is TGTGCCAGCAGCCAAGTGGTCTCCCTAGCGGGGGAGACCCAGTACTTC. The rearrangement links TRBV14 to TRBJ2-5; 9 positions agree with TRBD2. Germline-derived CDR1 and CDR2 are SGHDN and FVKESK. CDR3 size: 16 residues. V was pared by 1 base and J by 5 bases, with 8 bases of the junction left unmatched.

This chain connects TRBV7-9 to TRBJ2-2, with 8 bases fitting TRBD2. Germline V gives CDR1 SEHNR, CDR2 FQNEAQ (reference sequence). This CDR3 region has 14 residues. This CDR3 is CAPTAGALTGELFF. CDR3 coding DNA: TGTGCTCCGACAGCGGGGGCGCTTACCGGGGAGCTGTTTTTT.

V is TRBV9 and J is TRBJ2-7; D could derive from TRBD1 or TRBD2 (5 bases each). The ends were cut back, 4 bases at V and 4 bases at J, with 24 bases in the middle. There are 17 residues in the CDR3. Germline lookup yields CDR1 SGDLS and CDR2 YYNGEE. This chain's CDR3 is CASSPPYGGPSSYEQYF. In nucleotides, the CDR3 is TGTGCCAGCAGCCCCCCGTATGGGGGTCCCTCCTCGTACGAGCAGTACTTC.

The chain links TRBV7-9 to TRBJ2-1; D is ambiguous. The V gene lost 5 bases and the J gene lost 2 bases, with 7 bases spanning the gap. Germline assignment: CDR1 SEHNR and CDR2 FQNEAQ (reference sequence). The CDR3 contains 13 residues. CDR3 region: CASSPLPYNEQFF. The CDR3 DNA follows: TGTGCCAGCAGCCCCCTCCCCTACAATGAGCAGTTCTTC.

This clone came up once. As DNA, the CDR3 is TGTGCCTGGAGTTCGCGAGGCGGGAACACTGAAGCTTTCTTT. The encoded protein is CAWSSRGGNTEAFF. The chain employs TRBV30 and TRBJ1-1; D is undetermined. This CDR3 spans 14 amino acids. Trimming removed 2 bases at V and 1 base at J, with 11 bases between. CDR1 GTSNPN and CDR2 SVGIG come from the germline V gene (reference sequence).

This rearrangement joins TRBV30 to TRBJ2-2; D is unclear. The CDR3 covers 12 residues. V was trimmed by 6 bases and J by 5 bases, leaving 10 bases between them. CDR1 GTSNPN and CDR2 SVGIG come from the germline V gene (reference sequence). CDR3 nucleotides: TGTGCCTGCCCCGGGTCAACCGGGGAGCTGTTTTTT. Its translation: CACPGSTGELFF.

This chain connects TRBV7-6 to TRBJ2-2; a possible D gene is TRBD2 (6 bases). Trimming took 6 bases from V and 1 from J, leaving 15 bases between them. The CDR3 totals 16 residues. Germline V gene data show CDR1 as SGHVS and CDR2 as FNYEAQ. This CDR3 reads CASRGRGGKNTGELFF. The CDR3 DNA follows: TGTGCCAGCAGGGGAAGGGGCGGGAAGAACACCGGGGAGCTGTTTTTT.

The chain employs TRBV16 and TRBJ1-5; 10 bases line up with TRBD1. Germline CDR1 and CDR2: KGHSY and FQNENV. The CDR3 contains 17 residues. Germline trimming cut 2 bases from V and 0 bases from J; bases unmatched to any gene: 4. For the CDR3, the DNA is TGTGCCAGCAGCCAAGGGACAGGGGAGTATAGCAATCAGCCCCAGCATTTT. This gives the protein CASSQGTGEYSNQPQHF.

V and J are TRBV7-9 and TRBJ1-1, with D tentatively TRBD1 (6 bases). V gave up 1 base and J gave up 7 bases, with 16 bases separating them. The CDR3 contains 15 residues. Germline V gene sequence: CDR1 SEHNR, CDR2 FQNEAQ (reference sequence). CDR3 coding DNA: TGTGCCAGCAGCTTAGTGGAGGGGGGGCTTCATGAAGCTTTCTTT. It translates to CASSLVEGGLHEAFF.

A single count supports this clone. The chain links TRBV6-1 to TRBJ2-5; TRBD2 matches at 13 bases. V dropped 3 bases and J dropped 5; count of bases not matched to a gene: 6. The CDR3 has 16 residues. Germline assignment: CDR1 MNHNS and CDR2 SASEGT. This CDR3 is CASSDRTSGSRETQYF. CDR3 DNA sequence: TGTGCCAGCAGTGACCGGACTAGCGGGAGTCGGGAGACCCAGTACTTC.

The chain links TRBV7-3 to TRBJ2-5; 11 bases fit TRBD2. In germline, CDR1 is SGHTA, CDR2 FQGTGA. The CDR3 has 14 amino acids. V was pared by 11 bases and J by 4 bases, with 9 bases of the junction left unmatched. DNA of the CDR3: TGTGCCGGACATAGCGGGAGGGTGGGAGAGACCCAGTACTTC. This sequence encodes CAGHSGRVGETQYF.

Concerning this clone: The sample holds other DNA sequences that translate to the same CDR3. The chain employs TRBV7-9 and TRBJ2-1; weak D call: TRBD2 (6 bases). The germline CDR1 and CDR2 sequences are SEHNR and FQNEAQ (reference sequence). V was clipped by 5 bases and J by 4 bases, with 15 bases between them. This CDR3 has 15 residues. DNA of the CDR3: TGTGCCAGCAGCCCGCCGGAGGGCCGATACAATGAGCAGTTCTTC. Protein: CASSPPEGRYNEQFF.

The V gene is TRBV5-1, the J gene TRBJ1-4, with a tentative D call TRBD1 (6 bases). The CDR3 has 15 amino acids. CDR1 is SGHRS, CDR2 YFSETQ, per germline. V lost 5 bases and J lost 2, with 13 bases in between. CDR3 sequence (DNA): TGCGCCAGCAGTCCCGAGGGGGGTACTAATGAAAAACTGTTTTTT. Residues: CASSPEGGTNEKLFF. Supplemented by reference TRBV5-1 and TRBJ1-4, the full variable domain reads KAGVTQTPRYLIKTRGQQVTLSCSPISGHRSVSWYQQTPGQGLQFLFEYFSETQRNKGNFPGRFSGRQFSNSRSEMNVSTLELGDSALYLCASSPEGGTNEKLFFGSGTQLSVL.

The CDR3 protein is CASSFLAVEETQYF. DNA for the CDR3: TGTGCCAGCAGTTTCCTAGCGGTAGAAGAGACCCAGTACTTC. The V gene is TRBV28, the J gene TRBJ2-5, with 7 bases identical to TRBD2. V gave up 3 bases and J gave up 3 bases; unmatched junction bases: 4. The CDR3 covers 14 residues. The germline gives CDR1 MDHEN, CDR2 SYDVKM.

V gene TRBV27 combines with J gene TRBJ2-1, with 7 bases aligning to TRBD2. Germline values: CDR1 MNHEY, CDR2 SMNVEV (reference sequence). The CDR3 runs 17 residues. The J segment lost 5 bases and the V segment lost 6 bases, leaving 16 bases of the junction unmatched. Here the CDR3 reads CASSLTLWDYLNNEQFF. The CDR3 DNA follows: TGTGCCAGCAGCCTAACTCTCTGGGACTACCTAAACAATGAGCAGTTCTTC.

The CDR3 here is CASGSPEQFF. The CDR3 DNA reads as TGTGCTAGTGGTTCGCCGGAGCAGTTCTTC. The rearrangement links TRBV12-5 to TRBJ2-1; D is ambiguous. CDR3 length equals 10 residues. V lost 4 bases, J lost 10 bases, and 5 bases lay in between. The germline V gene encodes CDR1 LGHNT and CDR2 FRNRAP.

The CDR3 loop reads CASSDAPGTSRRNEQFF. DNA for the CDR3: TGTGCCAGCAGCGACGCCCCAGGGACATCTAGAAGGAATGAGCAGTTCTTC. The J gene is TRBJ2-1, the V gene TRBV9; D is possibly TRBD1 (6 bases). The V gene's germline CDR1 is SGDLS and CDR2 YYNGEE. This CDR3 spans 17 amino acids. Trimming stripped 3 bases from V and 7 bases from J, with 23 bases between.

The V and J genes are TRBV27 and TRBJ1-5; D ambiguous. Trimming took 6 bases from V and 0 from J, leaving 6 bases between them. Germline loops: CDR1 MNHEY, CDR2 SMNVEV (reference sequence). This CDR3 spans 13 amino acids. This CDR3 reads CASRGYSNQPQHF. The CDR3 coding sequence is TGTGCCAGCAGAGGCTATAGCAATCAGCCCCAGCATTTT.

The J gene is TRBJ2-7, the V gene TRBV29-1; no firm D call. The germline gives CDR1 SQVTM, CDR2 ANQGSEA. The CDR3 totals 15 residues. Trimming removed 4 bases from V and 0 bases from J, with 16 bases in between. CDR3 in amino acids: CSVVESGSNSYEQYF. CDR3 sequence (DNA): TGCAGCGTTGTCGAATCGGGCAGCAACTCCTACGAGCAGTACTTC.

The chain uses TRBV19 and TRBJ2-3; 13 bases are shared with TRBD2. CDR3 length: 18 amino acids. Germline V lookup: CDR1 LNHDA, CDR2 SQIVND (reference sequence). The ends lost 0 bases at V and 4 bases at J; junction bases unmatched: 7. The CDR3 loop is CASSIDPTSGRASDTQYF. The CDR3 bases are TGTGCCAGTAGTATAGATCCAACTAGCGGGAGGGCCTCAGATACGCAGTATTTT.

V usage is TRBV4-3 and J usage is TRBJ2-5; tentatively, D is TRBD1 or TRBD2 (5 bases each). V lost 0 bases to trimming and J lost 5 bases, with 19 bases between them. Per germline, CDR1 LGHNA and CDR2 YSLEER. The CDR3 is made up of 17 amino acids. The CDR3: CASSQDADWVKGETQYF. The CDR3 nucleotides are TGCGCCAGCAGCCAAGACGCGGACTGGGTAAAGGGGGAGACCCAGTACTTC.

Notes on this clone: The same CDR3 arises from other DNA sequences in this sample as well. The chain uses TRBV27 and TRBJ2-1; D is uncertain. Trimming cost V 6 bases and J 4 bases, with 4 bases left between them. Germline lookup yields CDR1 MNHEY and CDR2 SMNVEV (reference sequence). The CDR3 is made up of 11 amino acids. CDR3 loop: CASSLYNEQFF. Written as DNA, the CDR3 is TGTGCCAGCAGCTTGTACAATGAGCAGTTCTTC.

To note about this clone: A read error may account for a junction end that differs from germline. CDR3 loop: CVSSPAQTQGRYTEAFF. CDR3 DNA: TGTGTCAGCTCACCAGCCCAAACACAGGGTAGGTACACTGAAGCTTTCTTT. The genes are TRBV18 and TRBJ1-1; tentatively, D is TRBD1 (6 bases). This CDR3 is built from 17 residues. The germline gives CDR1 KGHSH, CDR2 LQKENI.

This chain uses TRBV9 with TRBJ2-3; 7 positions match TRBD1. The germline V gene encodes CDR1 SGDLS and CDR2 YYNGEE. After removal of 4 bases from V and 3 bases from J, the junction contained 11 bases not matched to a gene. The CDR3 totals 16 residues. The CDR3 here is CASSPKTGLGTDTQYF. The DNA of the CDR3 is TGTGCCAGCAGCCCTAAGACAGGGTTAGGGACAGATACGCAGTATTTT.

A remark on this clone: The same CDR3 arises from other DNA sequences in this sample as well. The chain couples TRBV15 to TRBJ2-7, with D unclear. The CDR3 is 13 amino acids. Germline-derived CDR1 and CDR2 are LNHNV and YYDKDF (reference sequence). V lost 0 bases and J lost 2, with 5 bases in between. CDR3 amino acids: CATSRDLTYEQYF. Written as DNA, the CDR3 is TGTGCCACCAGCAGAGATCTGACCTACGAGCAGTACTTC.

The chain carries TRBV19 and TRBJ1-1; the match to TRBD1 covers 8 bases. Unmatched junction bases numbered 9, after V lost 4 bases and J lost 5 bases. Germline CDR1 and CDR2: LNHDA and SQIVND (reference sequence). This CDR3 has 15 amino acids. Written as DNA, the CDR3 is TGTGCCAGTAGTAGCCTGACAGGGGTTGAAACTGAAGCTTTCTTT. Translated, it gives CASSSLTGVETEAFF.

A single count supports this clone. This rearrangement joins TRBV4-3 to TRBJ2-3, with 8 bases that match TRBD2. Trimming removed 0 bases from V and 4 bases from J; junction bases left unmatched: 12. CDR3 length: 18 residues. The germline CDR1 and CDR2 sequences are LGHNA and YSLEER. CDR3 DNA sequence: TGCGCCAGCAGCCAAGACGATACCCGTAGCGGGAATGCAGATACGCAGTATTTT. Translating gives CASSQDDTRSGNADTQYF.

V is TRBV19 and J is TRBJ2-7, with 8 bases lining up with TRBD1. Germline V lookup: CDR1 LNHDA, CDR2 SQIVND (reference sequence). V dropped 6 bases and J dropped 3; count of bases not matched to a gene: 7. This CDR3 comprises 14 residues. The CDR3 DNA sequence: TGTGCCAGTAGCCGTTTGGGACAGGACTACGAGCAGTACTTC. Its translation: CASSRLGQDYEQYF.

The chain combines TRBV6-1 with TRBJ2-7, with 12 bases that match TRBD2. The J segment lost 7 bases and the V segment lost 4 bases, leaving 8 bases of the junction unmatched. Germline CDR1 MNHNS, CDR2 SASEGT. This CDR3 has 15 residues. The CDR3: CASSGGLAGGGEQYF. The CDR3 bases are TGTGCCAGCAGTGGGGGACTAGCGGGCGGAGGTGAGCAGTACTTC.

CDR3 residues: CASSNSGTETYEQYF. CDR3 coding DNA: TGTGCCAGCAGTAATAGCGGGACGGAAACCTACGAGCAGTACTTC. This chain links TRBV2 with TRBJ2-7, with 8 bases aligning to TRBD2. Per the germline V gene, CDR1 is SNHLY and CDR2 is FYNNEI. J lost 2 bases, V lost 5 bases, and 8 bases had no gene match. The CDR3 is 15 amino acids.

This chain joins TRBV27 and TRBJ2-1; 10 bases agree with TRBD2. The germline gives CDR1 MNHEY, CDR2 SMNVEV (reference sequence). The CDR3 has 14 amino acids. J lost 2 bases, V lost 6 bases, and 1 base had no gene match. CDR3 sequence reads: CASRGLATYNEQFF. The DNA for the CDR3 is TGTGCCAGCAGGGGACTAGCGACCTACAATGAGCAGTTCTTC.